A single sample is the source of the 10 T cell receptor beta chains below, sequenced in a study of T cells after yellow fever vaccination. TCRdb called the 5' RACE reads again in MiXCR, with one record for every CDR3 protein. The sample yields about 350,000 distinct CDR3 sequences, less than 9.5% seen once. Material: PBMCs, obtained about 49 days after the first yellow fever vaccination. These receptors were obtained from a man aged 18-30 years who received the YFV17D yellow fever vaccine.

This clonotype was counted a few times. The CDR3 nucleotides are TGTGCCACCGGCGCGACAGGGGACAATGAGCAGTTCTTC. Protein sequence: CATGATGDNEQFF. This rearrangement joins TRBV24-1 to TRBJ2-1, with 8 positions matching TRBD1. The CDR3 runs to 13 residues. From germline, CDR1 is KGHDR and CDR2 SFDVKD. V shed 9 bases and J 5 bases; nucleotides not matched to a gene: 5.

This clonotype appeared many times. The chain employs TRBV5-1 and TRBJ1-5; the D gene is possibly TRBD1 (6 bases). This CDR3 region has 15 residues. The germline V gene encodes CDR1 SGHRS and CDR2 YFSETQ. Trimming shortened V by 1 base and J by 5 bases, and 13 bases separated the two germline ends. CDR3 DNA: TGCGCCAGCAGCTTGATTCCGGGGGCGGATCAGCCCCAGCATTTT. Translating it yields CASSLIPGADQPQHF.

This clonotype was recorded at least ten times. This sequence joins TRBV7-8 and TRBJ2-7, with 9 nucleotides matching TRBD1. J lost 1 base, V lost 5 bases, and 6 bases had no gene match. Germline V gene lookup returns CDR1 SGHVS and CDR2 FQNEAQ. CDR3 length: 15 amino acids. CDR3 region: CASSGPQGASYEQYF. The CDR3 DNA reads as TGTGCCAGCAGCGGACCACAGGGGGCGTCCTACGAGCAGTACTTC.

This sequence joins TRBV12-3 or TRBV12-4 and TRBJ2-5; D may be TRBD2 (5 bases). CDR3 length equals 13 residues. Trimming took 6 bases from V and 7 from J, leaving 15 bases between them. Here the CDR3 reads CASSSPGVPTQYF. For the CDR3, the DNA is TGTGCCAGCAGCTCCCCCGGGGTACCGACCCAGTACTTC.

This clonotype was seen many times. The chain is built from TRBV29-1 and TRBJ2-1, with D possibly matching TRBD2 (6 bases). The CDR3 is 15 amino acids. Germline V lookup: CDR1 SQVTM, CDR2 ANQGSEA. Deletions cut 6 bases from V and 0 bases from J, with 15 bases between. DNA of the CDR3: TGCAGCGTCTGGGAGGCAGAGAGCTCCTACAATGAGCAGTTCTTC. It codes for CSVWEAESSYNEQFF.

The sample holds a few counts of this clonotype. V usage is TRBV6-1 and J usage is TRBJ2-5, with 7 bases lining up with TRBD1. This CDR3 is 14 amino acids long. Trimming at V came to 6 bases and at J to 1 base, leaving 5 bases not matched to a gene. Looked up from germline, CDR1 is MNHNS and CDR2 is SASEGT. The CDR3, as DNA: TGTGCCAGCAGGAGATACAGGGGCCAAGAGACCCAGTACTTC. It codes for CASRRYRGQETQYF.

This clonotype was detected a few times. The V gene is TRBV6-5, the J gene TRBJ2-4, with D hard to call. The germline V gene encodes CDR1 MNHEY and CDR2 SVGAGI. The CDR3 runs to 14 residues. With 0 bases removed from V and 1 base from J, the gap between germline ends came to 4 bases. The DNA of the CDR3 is TGTGCCAGCAGTTACTCAGGGGCCAAAAACATTCAGTACTTC. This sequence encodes CASSYSGAKNIQYF.

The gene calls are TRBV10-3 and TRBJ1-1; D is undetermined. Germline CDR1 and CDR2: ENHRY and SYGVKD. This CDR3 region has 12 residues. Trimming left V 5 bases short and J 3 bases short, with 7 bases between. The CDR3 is CAISPRDTEAFF. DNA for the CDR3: TGTGCCATCAGTCCGCGGGACACTGAAGCTTTCTTT.

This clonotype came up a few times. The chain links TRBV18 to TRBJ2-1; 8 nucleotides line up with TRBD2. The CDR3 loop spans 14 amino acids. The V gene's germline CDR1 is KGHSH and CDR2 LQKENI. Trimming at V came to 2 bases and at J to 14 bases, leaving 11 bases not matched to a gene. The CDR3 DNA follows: TGTGCCAGCTCACCAATACCCCTCCGGGAGGGGGAGTTCTTC. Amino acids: CASSPIPLREGEFF.

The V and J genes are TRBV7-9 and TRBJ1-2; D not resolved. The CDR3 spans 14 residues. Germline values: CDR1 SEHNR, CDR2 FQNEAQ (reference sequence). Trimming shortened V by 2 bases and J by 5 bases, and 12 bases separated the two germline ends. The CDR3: CASSLSLIPYGYTF. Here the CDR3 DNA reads TGTGCCAGCAGCTTATCGCTGATTCCGTATGGCTACACCTTC.